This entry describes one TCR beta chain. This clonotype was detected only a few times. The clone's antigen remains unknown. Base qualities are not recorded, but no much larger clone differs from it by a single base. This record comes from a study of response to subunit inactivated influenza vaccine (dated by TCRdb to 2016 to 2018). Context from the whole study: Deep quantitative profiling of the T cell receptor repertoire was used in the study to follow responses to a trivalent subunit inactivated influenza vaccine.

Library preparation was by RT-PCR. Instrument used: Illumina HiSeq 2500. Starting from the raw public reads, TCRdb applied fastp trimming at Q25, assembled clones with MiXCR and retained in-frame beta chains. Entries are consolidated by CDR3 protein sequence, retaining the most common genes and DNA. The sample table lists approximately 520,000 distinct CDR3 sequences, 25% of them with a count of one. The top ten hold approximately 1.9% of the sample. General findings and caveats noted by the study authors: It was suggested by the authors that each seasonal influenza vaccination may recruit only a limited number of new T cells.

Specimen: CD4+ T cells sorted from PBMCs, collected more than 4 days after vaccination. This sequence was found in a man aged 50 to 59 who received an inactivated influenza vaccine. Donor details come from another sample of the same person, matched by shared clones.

The DNA sequence follows: TGCAGCGTTAGTCAGGGGGCGGCTGGTACAGATACGCAGTATTTT. Translated, it reads CSVSQGAAGTDTQYF. The sequence joins TRBV29-1 to TRBJ2-3; 8 of the junction bases match TRBD1. CDR1 and CDR2 are drawn from the germline V gene: SQVTM, ANQGSEA. Compared with germline, V lacks 5 bases and J lacks 3 bases; bases without a gene match: 10. The CDR3 has 15 amino acids, counting the end cysteine and phenylalanine. CDR3 DNA only is kept here, 45 bases in frame from base 1.